This T cell receptor beta chain stems from a study of blood T cell repertoires in COVID-19. Participant age was roughly 18 to 100 years, and participants resided in 25 or so US areas. Recovered participants had two consecutive negative NP/OP PCR tests, healthcare professional clearance, or symptom resolution. TCRdb's copy holds only in-frame clones and misses some; the assay was immunoSEQ multiplex PCR. The profile shows 400,000 to 450,000 clones, about 90% of them singletons. With 5 bases clipped from V and 5 bases from J, the junction kept 4 bases outside the gene matches. The CDR3 consists of 15 residues. Germline V gene sequence: CDR1 SGHVS, CDR2 FQNEAQ.

This sequence joins TRBV7-8 and TRBJ2-2; the match to TRBD2 covers 11 bases. Specimen: PBMCs or T cells enriched from blood (not recorded which). The clonotype comes from a man aged 18 to 30 who had recovered from COVID-19. CDR3 DNA: TGTGCCAGCAGCGGACGGACTAGCGGGACCGGGGAGCTGTTTTTT. Its translation: CASSGRTSGTGELFF.